A single sample gave rise to the 26 T cell receptor beta chains below, sequenced in a study of cytomegalovirus exposure and HLA in healthy donors (dated by TCRdb to about 2017). The protocol used for the library was the immunoSEQ multiplex PCR assay. TCRdb took over this immuneACCESS table, retaining in-frame rearrangements with V and J assigned. Such tables are incomplete; in checked studies, under half of the missing clones stem from an unresolved V gene, and the remainder is unexplained. Present in this sample are fewer than 200,000 clones, about 86% of which were seen just once. The top ten constitute more than 2% of the sample. The sample was PBMCs. All receptors derive from a woman younger than 35 in good health and CMV-seronegative.

The chain joins TRBV4-1 to TRBJ1-2; the match to TRBD1 covers 7 bases. The CDR3 runs 11 residues. Germline V gives CDR1 MGHRA, CDR2 YSYEKL. After removal of 6 bases from V and 11 bases from J, the junction contained 6 bases not matched to a gene. CDR3 loop: CASSRDRSYTF. Written as DNA, the CDR3 is TGCGCCAGCAGTCGGGACAGAAGTTACACCTTC.

CDR3 in DNA: TGTGCCAGCAGTTTAGTATCTTCACGGACAGAAGGCTACACCTTC. It specifies CASSLVSSRTEGYTF. V and J are TRBV27 and TRBJ1-2; maybe TRBD1 (6 bases). Trimming left V 2 bases short and J 8 bases short, with 18 bases between. This CDR3 region has 15 residues. Germline loops: CDR1 MNHEY, CDR2 SMNVEV (reference sequence).

The chain joins TRBV4-1 to TRBJ2-3; D may be TRBD2 (5 bases). CDR3 size: 13 residues. Looked up from germline, CDR1 is MGHRA and CDR2 is YSYEKL. The germline V and J ends were trimmed by 2 bases and 6 bases, with 9 bases remaining between them. The chain's CDR3 is CASSQHTRDTQYF. The CDR3 nucleotides read TGCGCCAGCAGCCAACATACTAGGGATACGCAGTATTTT.

The CDR3 DNA follows: TGTGCCAGCAGCTCGTTGACAGGGGGTCGTCCTAGCACAGATACGCAGTATTTT. Translation: CASSSLTGGRPSTDTQYF. This chain joins TRBV7-9 and TRBJ2-3; TRBD1 matches 9 bases. Germline CDR1 SEHNR, CDR2 FQNEAQ (reference sequence). CDR3 size: 18 residues. The J segment lost 0 bases and the V segment lost 4 bases, leaving 11 bases of the junction unmatched.

This rearrangement joins TRBV7-9 to TRBJ1-5; TRBD1 aligns across 7 bases. This CDR3 comprises 15 residues. Germline values: CDR1 SEHNR, CDR2 FQNEAQ (reference sequence). Unmatched junction bases numbered 12, after V lost 2 bases and J lost 11 bases. CDR3 protein: CASSLSGGGRGTQHF. Here the CDR3 DNA reads TGTGCCAGCAGCTTAAGTGGAGGGGGCCGGGGAACCCAGCATTTT.

V gene TRBV27 combines with J gene TRBJ2-6; D not certain. CDR3 size: 13 residues. Germline V lookup: CDR1 MNHEY, CDR2 SMNVEV (reference sequence). The V end was cut by 2 bases, the J end by 5 bases, with 4 bases between. CDR3 DNA sequence: TGTGCCAGCAGTTTAAGCAGGGCCAACGTCCTGACTTTC. Translation gives CASSLSRANVLTF.

As concerns this clone: One end of the junction does not line up with germline, which may come from a read error. This chain connects TRBV2 to TRBJ2-3; 10 bases match TRBD2. The CDR3 is 21 amino acids. Per germline, CDR1 SNHLY and CDR2 FYNNEI. The CDR3 sequence is CASSEGWGRAAGGLATDTQYF. The CDR3 region has the DNA TGTGCCAGCAGCGAAGGTTGGGGTAGGGCAGCGGGAGGGTTGGCAACAGATACGCAGTATTTT.

J is TRBJ2-3 and V is TRBV5-4; TRBD1 aligns across 12 bases. Germline V gives CDR1 SGHNT, CDR2 YYREEE (reference sequence). The CDR3 sequence is 16 residues long. V was pared by 6 bases and J by 6 bases, with 11 bases of the junction left unmatched. The CDR3 sequence: CASNARGQGAGDTQYF. In nucleotides, the CDR3 is TGTGCCAGCAACGCCCGGGGACAGGGGGCAGGGGATACGCAGTATTTT.

The V call is TRBV11-2, the J call TRBJ1-1; D is ambiguous. CDR3 length: 15 amino acids. V was shortened by 0 bases and J by 6 bases, with 14 bases between the two germline ends. Germline values: CDR1 SGHAT, CDR2 FQNNGV. The DNA for the CDR3 is TGTGCCAGCAGCTTAGAGGGCCATTATCCAGCTGAAGCTTTCTTT. Translation gives CASSLEGHYPAEAFF. The variable domain in full, with the rest retrieved from reference TRBV11-2 and TRBJ1-1, is EAGVAQSPRYKIIEKRQSVAFWCNPISGHATLYWYQQILGQGPKLLIQFQNNGVVDDSQLPKDRFSAERLKGVDSTLKIQPAKLEDSAVYLCASSLEGHYPAEAFFGQGTRLTVV.

This sequence joins TRBV2 and TRBJ1-2; tentative D call: TRBD1 (5 bases). CDR3 length equals 14 residues. V gave up 4 bases and J gave up 3 bases, with 12 bases separating them. CDR1 SNHLY and CDR2 FYNNEI come from the germline V gene. The CDR3 DNA is TGTGCCAGCAGTGCAGGGAGGTGGGACTATGGCTACACCTTC. Translated, it gives CASSAGRWDYGYTF.

The genes are TRBV28 and TRBJ2-5; a weak D match, TRBD2 (6 bases). The CDR3 runs 17 residues. The V and J ends lost 4 bases and 2 bases respectively, with 20 bases between them. The germline gives CDR1 MDHEN, CDR2 SYDVKM. CDR3 amino acids: CASSSEPGTPFQETQYF. The DNA for the CDR3 is TGTGCCAGCAGTTCTGAGCCCGGGACTCCTTTTCAAGAGACCCAGTACTTC.

V usage is TRBV7-9 and J usage is TRBJ2-2; 10 positions agree with TRBD2. The germline V gene encodes CDR1 SEHNR and CDR2 FQNEAQ (reference sequence). This CDR3 has 14 residues. The ends lost 3 bases at V and 6 bases at J; junction bases unmatched: 1. CDR3 bases: TGTGCCAGCAGCTTCGGACTAGCGGCCGGGGAGCTGTTTTTT. This codes for CASSFGLAAGELFF.

V is TRBV7-8 and J is TRBJ2-1; no reliable D call. V shed 5 bases and J shed 10 bases, with 9 bases lying between them. Germline CDR1 and CDR2: SGHVS and FQNEAQ. The CDR3 is made up of 11 amino acids. The DNA for the CDR3 is TGTGCCAGCAGCCCGGGTCGGGAGCAGTTCTTC. It translates to CASSPGREQFF.

The genes are TRBV5-1 and TRBJ1-1; TRBD1 might be the D (5 bases). CDR1 is SGHRS, CDR2 YFSETQ, per germline. The length of the CDR3 is 14 residues. V dropped 9 bases and J dropped 2 bases, with 17 bases sitting between them. The CDR3 DNA is TGCGCCACTCAACTCGACAGCTTTAACACTGAAGCTTTCTTT. It codes for CATQLDSFNTEAFF.

CDR3 loop: CASSSGLAGANEQFF. The CDR3 bases are TGTGCCAGCAGCTCGGGACTAGCGGGAGCCAATGAGCAGTTCTTC. The chain uses TRBV11-2 and TRBJ2-1; the match to TRBD2 covers 14 bases. The length of the CDR3 is 15 residues. V shed 4 bases, J shed 6 bases, and the junction held 2 bases outside the gene matches. The germline V gene has CDR1 SGHAT and CDR2 FQNNGV.

The gene calls are TRBV19 and TRBJ1-2, with TRBD1 as a possible D gene (6 bases). CDR3 length: 12 amino acids. The V end was cut by 6 bases, the J end by 8 bases, with 13 bases between. CDR1 and CDR2 (germline): LNHDA, SQIVND (reference sequence). The CDR3 DNA reads TGTGCCAGTAGGGGGCAGGGGTACGGCTACACCTTC. It specifies CASRGQGYGYTF. Full variable domain (remainder filled in from reference TRBV19 and TRBJ1-2): DGGITQSPKYLFRKEGQNVTLSCEQNLNHDAMYWYRQDPGQGLRLIYYSQIVNDFQKGDIAEGYSVSREKKESFPLTVTSAQKNPTAFYLCASRGQGYGYTFGSGTRLTVV.

V and J are TRBV12-5 and TRBJ2-7; 12 bases fit TRBD2. CDR3 length: 14 amino acids. V trimming: 7 bases; J trimming: 6 bases; junction bases outside the gene matches: 7. In germline, CDR1 is LGHNT, CDR2 FRNRAP. The CDR3 sequence is CASVRLAGAGEQYF. CDR3 in DNA: TGTGCTAGTGTACGACTAGCGGGAGCGGGCGAGCAGTACTTC. Complete variable domain (other parts from reference TRBV12-5 and TRBJ2-7): DARVTQTPRHKVTEMGQEVTMRCQPILGHNTVFWYRQTMMQGLELLAYFRNRAPLDDSGMPKDRFSAEMPDATLATLKIQPSEPRDSAVYFCASVRLAGAGEQYFGPGTRLTVT.

The rearrangement joins TRBV7-6 to TRBJ1-6; possible D gene TRBD1, 5 bases. Trimming removed 5 bases at V and 6 bases at J, with 26 bases between. The CDR3 extends over 19 amino acids. Germline V gene sequence: CDR1 SGHVS, CDR2 FNYEAQ. CDR3 sequence (DNA): TGTGCCAGCAGCCACGGGGGTGGGTTGATCCTCGGATTTAATTCACCCCTCCACTTT. Residues: CASSHGGGLILGFNSPLHF.

This clone was seen just once. This rearrangement joins TRBV5-8 to TRBJ2-7; 11 bases are a match to TRBD2. Germline V gene lookup returns CDR1 SGHTS and CDR2 YDEGEE. V lost 6 bases, J lost 6 bases, and 2 bases stayed unmatched. The CDR3 has 12 amino acids. The CDR3 is CASNGLAGEQYF. In nucleotides, the CDR3 is TGTGCCAGCAATGGACTAGCGGGCGAGCAGTACTTC.

This chain connects TRBV4-3 to TRBJ2-7, with D possibly matching TRBD1 (5 bases). Trimming removed 3 bases at V and 3 bases at J, with 12 bases between. Germline V gene sequence: CDR1 LGHNA, CDR2 YSLEER. The CDR3 covers 14 residues. The CDR3 DNA follows: TGCGCCAGCAGCCAGATAAGGGGTAACTACGAGCAGTACTTC. Its translation is CASSQIRGNYEQYF.

The CDR3 is CASSMYRSLSYEQYF. For the CDR3, the DNA is TGTGCCAGTAGTATGTACAGGAGCCTGTCCTACGAGCAGTACTTC. The chain uses TRBV19 and TRBJ2-7; TRBD1 might be the D (5 bases). The CDR3 runs to 15 residues. Germline V gives CDR1 LNHDA, CDR2 SQIVND (reference sequence). Deletions cut 3 bases from V and 1 base from J, with 13 bases between.

The chain recombines TRBV2 with TRBJ2-2; 12 bases map to TRBD2. The CDR3 totals 16 residues. Germline V gene lookup returns CDR1 SNHLY and CDR2 FYNNEI. The V segment lost 6 bases and the J segment 7 bases; nucleotides outside the gene matches: 9. The CDR3 coding sequence is TGTGCCAGCAGGCGGACTAGCGGGACCTTGAGCGGGGAGCTGTTTTTT. Translating it yields CASRRTSGTLSGELFF.

The chain links TRBV5-8 to TRBJ1-5; TRBD1 matches 7 bases. Germline assignment: CDR1 SGHTS and CDR2 YDEGEE. The CDR3 sequence is 13 residues long. V dropped 7 bases and J dropped 6; count of bases not matched to a gene: 7. The CDR3 nucleotides read TGTGCCAGCGGCCTCAGGGGGACTCAGCCCCAGCATTTT. This codes for CASGLRGTQPQHF.

The rearrangement joins TRBV5-1 to TRBJ2-1; 7 positions match TRBD2. CDR3 length: 15 residues. Germline CDR1 is SGHRS and CDR2 is YFSETQ. The V segment lost 9 bases and the J segment 1 base; nucleotides outside the gene matches: 10. CDR3 sequence (DNA): TGCGCCACCGGTCTAGTAGCGGGTTCCTACAATGAGCAGTTCTTC. As protein: CATGLVAGSYNEQFF.

V gene TRBV6-1 combines with J gene TRBJ2-7; no reliable D call. CDR3 size: 13 residues. Germline CDR1 and CDR2: MNHNS and SASEGT. Between the trimmed V and J ends, which lost 1 base and 4 bases, there was a span of 8 bases. CDR3: CASSEGRRYEQYF. The CDR3 DNA sequence: TGTGCCAGCAGTGAAGGACGCAGGTACGAGCAGTACTTC.

This chain's CDR3 is CAWSGGTGSYEQYF. CDR3 nucleotides: TGTGCCTGGAGTGGGGGGACAGGTTCCTACGAGCAGTACTTC. The rearrangement joins TRBV30 to TRBJ2-7, with 8 bases fitting TRBD1. V gave up 1 base and J gave up 1 base; unmatched junction bases: 3. The CDR3 contains 14 residues. CDR1 and CDR2 from the germline V gene are GTSNPN and SVGIG (reference sequence).